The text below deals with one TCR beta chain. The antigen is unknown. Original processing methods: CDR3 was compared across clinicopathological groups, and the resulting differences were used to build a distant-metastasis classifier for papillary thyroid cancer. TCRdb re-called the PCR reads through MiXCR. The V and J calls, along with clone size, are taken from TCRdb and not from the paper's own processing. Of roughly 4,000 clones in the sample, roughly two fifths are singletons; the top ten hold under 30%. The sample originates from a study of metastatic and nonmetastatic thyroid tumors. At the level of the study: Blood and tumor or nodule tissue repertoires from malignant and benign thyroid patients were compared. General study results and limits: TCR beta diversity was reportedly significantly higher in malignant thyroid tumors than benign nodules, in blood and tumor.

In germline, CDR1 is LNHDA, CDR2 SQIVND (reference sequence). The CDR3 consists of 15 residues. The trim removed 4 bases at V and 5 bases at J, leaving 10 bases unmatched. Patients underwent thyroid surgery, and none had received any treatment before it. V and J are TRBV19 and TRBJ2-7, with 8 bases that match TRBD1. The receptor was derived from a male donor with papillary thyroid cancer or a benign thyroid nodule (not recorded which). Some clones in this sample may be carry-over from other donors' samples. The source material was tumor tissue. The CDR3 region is CASSSRETGADEQYF. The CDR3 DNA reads TGTGCCAGTAGTAGTCGTGAGACAGGGGCTGACGAGCAGTACTTC.